Presented here are 14 T cell receptor beta chains from one specimen sequenced in a study of blood T cell repertoires in COVID-19. The method was immunoSEQ multiplex PCR; TCRdb's version includes in-frame clones alone and lacks a portion of them. The table has some 250,000 clones, about 90% seen once; the top ten hold approximately 12%. The material sequenced was peripheral blood. These TCRs come from a woman in her thirties with COVID-19, enrolled during active disease.

This sequence joins TRBV4-1 and TRBJ2-5, with 11 positions matching TRBD2. Trimming at V came to 4 bases and at J to 0 bases, leaving 4 bases not matched to a gene. This CDR3 has 16 residues. The germline V gene has CDR1 MGHRA and CDR2 YSYEKL. In DNA, the CDR3 is TGCGCCAGCAGCCCGCGGACTAGCGGGTACCAAGAGACCCAGTACTTC. Translated: CASSPRTSGYQETQYF.

The chain has TRBV29-1 and TRBJ2-7; 10 bases are a match to TRBD1. The CDR3 loop spans 14 amino acids. Unmatched junction bases numbered 9, after V lost 7 bases and J lost 3 bases. CDR1 SQVTM and CDR2 ANQGSEA come from the germline V gene. As DNA, the CDR3 is TGCAGCGCTGCACAATGGACAGGGGGCTACGAGCAGTACTTC. This gives the protein CSAAQWTGGYEQYF.

This sequence joins TRBV14 and TRBJ1-4, with D possibly matching TRBD1 (5 bases). This CDR3 has 12 residues. V shed 5 bases and J shed 14 bases, with 15 bases lying between them. Per germline, CDR1 SGHDN and CDR2 FVKESK. CDR3 protein: CASSVSGVILFF. CDR3 nucleotides: TGTGCCAGCAGCGTCTCGGGGGTTATTCTGTTTTTT.

The chain carries TRBV24-1 and TRBJ1-2; no reliable D call. Between the trimmed V and J ends, which lost 4 bases and 4 bases, there was a span of 9 bases. There are 13 residues in the CDR3. Germline CDR1 reads KGHDR; CDR2 reads SFDVKD. The CDR3 DNA reads as TGTGCCACCAGTGACACAGCTTCCTATGGCTACACCTTC. Translating gives CATSDTASYGYTF.

The J gene is TRBJ2-5, the V gene TRBV5-4; TRBD2 agrees at 10 bases. Unmatched junction bases numbered 6, after V lost 0 bases and J lost 4 bases. CDR1 and CDR2 (germline): SGHNT, YYREEE (reference sequence). This CDR3 comprises 16 residues. In nucleotides, the CDR3 is TGTGCCAGCAGCTTGGCCGGCGCTAGCGGGGGAGAGACCCAGTACTTC. Its protein product is CASSLAGASGGETQYF.

The chain recombines TRBV18 with TRBJ2-3; 11 bases fit TRBD2. V lost 4 bases, J lost 2 bases, and 8 bases stayed unmatched. Germline CDR1 and CDR2: KGHSH and LQKENI. The CDR3 loop spans 17 amino acids. The CDR3 nucleotides read TGTGCCAGCTCACGCTCTAGACTAGCGGGAACCACAGATACGCAGTATTTT. The encoded protein is CASSRSRLAGTTDTQYF.

This chain's CDR3 is CASSYRDEQFF. CDR3 sequence (DNA): TGTGCCAGCAGCTACAGGGATGAGCAGTTCTTC. V and J are TRBV5-6 and TRBJ2-1, with D tentatively TRBD1 (6 bases). The length of the CDR3 is 11 residues. The V and J ends lost 3 bases and 8 bases respectively, with 6 bases between them. CDR1 is SGHDT and CDR2 is YYEEEE in the germline V gene.

This clone was detected a few times. The rearrangement links TRBV11-2 to TRBJ1-6; D is perhaps TRBD1 (6 bases). The germline CDR1 and CDR2 sequences are SGHAT and FQNNGV. CDR3 length: 14 residues. The ends were cut back, 6 bases at V and 7 bases at J, with 13 bases in the middle. The DNA for the CDR3 is TGTGCCAGCAGGGCGGGGGGCCTGAATTCACCCCTCCACTTT. Amino acid sequence: CASRAGGLNSPLHF. The full variable domain, its missing parts supplied by reference TRBV11-2 and TRBJ1-6, is EAGVAQSPRYKIIEKRQSVAFWCNPISGHATLYWYQQILGQGPKLLIQFQNNGVVDDSQLPKDRFSAERLKGVDSTLKIQPAKLEDSAVYLCASRAGGLNSPLHFGNGTRLTVT.

The chain employs TRBV7-8 and TRBJ1-2; no clear D. Germline assignment: CDR1 SGHVS and CDR2 FQNEAQ. Trimming pared 5 bases from V and 0 bases from J, leaving 16 bases between. This CDR3 has 16 residues. The CDR3 region has the DNA TGTGCCAGCAGCCCACGACTACAAGAAGCTAACTATGGCTACACCTTC. This codes for CASSPRLQEANYGYTF.

The chain carries TRBV19 and TRBJ2-1, with 7 nucleotides matching TRBD1. The CDR3 length is 14 residues. Trimming took 2 bases from V and 4 from J; bases not matched to a gene: 2. Germline V gives CDR1 LNHDA, CDR2 SQIVND (reference sequence). The CDR3: CASSILGQYNEQFF. CDR3 coding DNA: TGTGCCAGTAGTATATTGGGACAGTACAATGAGCAGTTCTTC.

This chain connects TRBV28 to TRBJ2-7; D may be TRBD2 (6 bases). CDR3 length: 14 amino acids. From germline, CDR1 is MDHEN and CDR2 SYDVKM. V lost 6 bases and J 4 bases, leaving 16 bases between the germline ends. The CDR3 bases are TGTGCCAGCAGGGTTCGCGGGACCGCATACGAGCAGTACTTC. This translates into CASRVRGTAYEQYF. The whole variable domain, remainder taken from reference TRBV28 and TRBJ2-7, is DVKVTQSSRYLVKRTGEKVFLECVQDMDHENMFWYRQDPGLGLRLIYFSYDVKMKEKGDIPEGYSVSREKKERFSLILESASTNQTSMYLCASRVRGTAYEQYFGPGTRLTVT.

V usage is TRBV6-2 or TRBV6-3 and J usage is TRBJ2-4; no clear D. The CDR3 has 12 residues. Germline V gene sequence: CDR1 MNHEY, CDR2 SVGEGT. The V end was cut by 0 bases, the J end by 9 bases, with 6 bases between. In DNA, the CDR3 is TGTGCCAGCAGTTACTCGGAGAGCATTCAGTACTTC. This gives the protein CASSYSESIQYF.

The rearrangement uses TRBV4-1 and TRBJ1-6; D unclear. Deletions cut 1 base from V and 7 bases from J, with 17 bases between. Germline V CDR1 and CDR2: MGHRA, YSYEKL. The CDR3 covers 17 residues. CDR3 amino acids: CASSQARERLVNSPLHF. The CDR3 nucleotides are TGCGCCAGCAGCCAAGCTCGCGAGCGGTTAGTAAATTCACCCCTCCACTTT.

CDR3 nucleotides: TGTGCCAGCAACCCCGGCGGGGAGTACGTC. Its protein product is CASNPGGEYV. The chain carries TRBV2 and TRBJ2-7, with D perhaps TRBD2 (6 bases). The CDR3 is 10 amino acids. Trimming removed 7 bases from V and 11 bases from J, with 12 bases in between. Per the germline V gene, CDR1 is SNHLY and CDR2 is FYNNEI.